This T cell receptor (beta chain) was identified in a study of early T cells in non-severe SARS-CoV-2 infection. Study background: Chains were unpaired, as sequencing was done on bulk RNA from unsorted whole blood. Study-wide points: CD4 and private specificities were missed by VDJdb matching, which favored anti-spike CD8 responses.

Deletions cut 2 bases from V and 9 bases from J, with 11 bases between. The CDR3 spans 12 residues. Germline assignment: CDR1 LGHDT and CDR2 YNNKEL (reference sequence). Points on this clonotype: No antigen is known for it.

Individual cDNA molecules received unique molecular identifiers during library preparation. TCRdb reprocessed the 5' RACE reads via MiXCR and lists one record per CDR3 protein. This table has 70,000 to 90,000 distinct CDR3 sequences, more than 9% appearing once. The clonotype was recovered from an adult who was a healthcare worker with PCR-confirmed SARS-CoV-2 infection or an uninfected control (not recorded which). The V gene is TRBV3-1, the J gene TRBJ2-7; no clear D gene. The input for sequencing was whole blood, taken at baseline. CDR3 in amino acids: CASSQSPWGQYF. DNA for the CDR3: TGTGCCAGCAGCCAAAGCCCGTGGGGGCAGTACTTC.